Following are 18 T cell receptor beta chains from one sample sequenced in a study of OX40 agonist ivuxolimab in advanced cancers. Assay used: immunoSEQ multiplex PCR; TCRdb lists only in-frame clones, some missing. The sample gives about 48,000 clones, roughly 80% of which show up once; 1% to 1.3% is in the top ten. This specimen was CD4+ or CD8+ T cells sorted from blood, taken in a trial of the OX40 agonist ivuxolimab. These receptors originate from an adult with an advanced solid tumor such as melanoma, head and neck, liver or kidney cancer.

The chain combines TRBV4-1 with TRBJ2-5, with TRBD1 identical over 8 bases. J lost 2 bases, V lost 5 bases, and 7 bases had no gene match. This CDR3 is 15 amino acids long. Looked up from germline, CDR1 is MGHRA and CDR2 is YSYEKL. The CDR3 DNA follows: TGCGCCAGCAGCGAACATGACAGGGGACAAGAGACCCAGTACTTC. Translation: CASSEHDRGQETQYF.

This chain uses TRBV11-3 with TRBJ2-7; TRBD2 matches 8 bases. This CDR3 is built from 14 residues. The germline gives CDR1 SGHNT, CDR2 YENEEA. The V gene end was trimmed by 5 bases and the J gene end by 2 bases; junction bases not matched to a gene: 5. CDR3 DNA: TGTGCCAGCAGCCCTAGCGGGCAGACCTACGAGCAGTACTTC. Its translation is CASSPSGQTYEQYF.

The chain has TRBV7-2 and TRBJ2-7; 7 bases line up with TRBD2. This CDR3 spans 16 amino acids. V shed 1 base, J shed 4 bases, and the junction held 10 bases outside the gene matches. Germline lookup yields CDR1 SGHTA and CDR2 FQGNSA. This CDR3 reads CASSLEASGWKYEQYF. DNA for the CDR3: TGTGCCAGCAGCTTAGAGGCTAGCGGATGGAAGTACGAGCAGTACTTC.

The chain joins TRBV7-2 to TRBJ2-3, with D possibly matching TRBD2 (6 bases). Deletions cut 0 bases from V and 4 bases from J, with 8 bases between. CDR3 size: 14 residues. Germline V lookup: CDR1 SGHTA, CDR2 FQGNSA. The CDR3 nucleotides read TGTGCCAGCAGCTTAGCGGGGGGTGCAGATACGCAGTATTTT. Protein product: CASSLAGGADTQYF.

In DNA, the CDR3 is TGTGCCAGCAGTGCGGTGGCGGGGGGACAAGAGACCCAGTACTTC. This sequence encodes CASSAVAGGQETQYF. The chain combines TRBV2 with TRBJ2-5; 8 nucleotides line up with TRBD2. The CDR3 contains 15 residues. Germline CDR1 and CDR2: SNHLY and FYNNEI. After removal of 4 bases from V and 2 bases from J, the junction contained 6 bases not matched to a gene. The full variable domain, rest sourced from reference TRBV2 and TRBJ2-5, is EPEVTQTPSHQVTQMGQEVILRCVPISNHLYFYWYRQILGQKVEFLVSFYNNEISEKSEIFDDQFSVERPDGSNFTLKIRSTKLEDSAMYFCASSAVAGGQETQYFGPGTRLLVL.

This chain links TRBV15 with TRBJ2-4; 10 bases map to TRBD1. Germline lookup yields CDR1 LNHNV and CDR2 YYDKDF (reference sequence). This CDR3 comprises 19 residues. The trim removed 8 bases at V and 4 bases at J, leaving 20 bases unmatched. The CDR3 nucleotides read TGTGCCACCGCCCGCGGGACAGGGGCCGGCGGGAGTAAGAAAAACATTCAGTACTTC. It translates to CATARGTGAGGSKKNIQYF.

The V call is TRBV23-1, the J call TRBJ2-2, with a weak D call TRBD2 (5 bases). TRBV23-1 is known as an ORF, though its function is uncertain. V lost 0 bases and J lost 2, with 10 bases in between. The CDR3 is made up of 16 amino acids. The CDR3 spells CASSQSRLLNTGELFF. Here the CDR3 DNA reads TGCGCCAGCAGTCAATCTAGACTACTCAACACCGGGGAGCTGTTTTTT.

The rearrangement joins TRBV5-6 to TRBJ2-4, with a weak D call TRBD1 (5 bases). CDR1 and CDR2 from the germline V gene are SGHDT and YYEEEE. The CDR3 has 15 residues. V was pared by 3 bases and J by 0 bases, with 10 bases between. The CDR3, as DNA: TGTGCCAGCAGCTCTAGACAGATAGCCAAAAACATTCAGTACTTC. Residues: CASSSRQIAKNIQYF.

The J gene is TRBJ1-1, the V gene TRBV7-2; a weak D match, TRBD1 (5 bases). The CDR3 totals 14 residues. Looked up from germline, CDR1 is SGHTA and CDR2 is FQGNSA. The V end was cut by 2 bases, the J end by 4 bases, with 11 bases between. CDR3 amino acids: CASSLSGRATEAFF. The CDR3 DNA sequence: TGTGCCAGCAGCTTATCGGGCAGGGCCACTGAAGCTTTCTTT.

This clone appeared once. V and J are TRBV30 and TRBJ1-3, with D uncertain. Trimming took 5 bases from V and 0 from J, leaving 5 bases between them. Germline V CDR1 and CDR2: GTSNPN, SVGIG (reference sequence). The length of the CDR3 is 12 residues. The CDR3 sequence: CAWEGSGNTIYF. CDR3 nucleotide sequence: TGTGCCTGGGAGGGCTCTGGAAACACCATATATTTT.

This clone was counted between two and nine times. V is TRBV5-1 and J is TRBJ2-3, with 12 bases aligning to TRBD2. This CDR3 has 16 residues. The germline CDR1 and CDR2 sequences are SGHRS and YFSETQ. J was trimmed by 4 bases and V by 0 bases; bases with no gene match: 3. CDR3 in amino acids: CASSLAGTSGSDTQYF. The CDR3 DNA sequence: TGCGCCAGCAGCTTGGCTGGGACTAGCGGGTCAGATACGCAGTATTTT. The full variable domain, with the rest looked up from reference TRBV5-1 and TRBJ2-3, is KAGVTQTPRYLIKTRGQQVTLSCSPISGHRSVSWYQQTPGQGLQFLFEYFSETQRNKGNFPGRFSGRQFSNSRSEMNVSTLELGDSALYLCASSLAGTSGSDTQYFGPGTRLTVL.

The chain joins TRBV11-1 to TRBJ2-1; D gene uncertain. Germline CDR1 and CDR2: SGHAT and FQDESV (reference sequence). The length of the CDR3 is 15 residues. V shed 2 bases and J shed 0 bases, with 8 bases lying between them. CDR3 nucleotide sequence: TGTGCCAGCAGCTTAACGGGCATCTCCTACAATGAGCAGTTCTTC. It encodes CASSLTGISYNEQFF.

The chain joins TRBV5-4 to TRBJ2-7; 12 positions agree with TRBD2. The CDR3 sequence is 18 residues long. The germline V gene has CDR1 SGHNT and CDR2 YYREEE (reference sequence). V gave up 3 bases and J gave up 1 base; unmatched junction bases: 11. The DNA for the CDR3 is TGTGCCAGCAGCTCCACGGGACTAGCGGGCCTAAGATCCTACGAGCAGTACTTC. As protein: CASSSTGLAGLRSYEQYF.

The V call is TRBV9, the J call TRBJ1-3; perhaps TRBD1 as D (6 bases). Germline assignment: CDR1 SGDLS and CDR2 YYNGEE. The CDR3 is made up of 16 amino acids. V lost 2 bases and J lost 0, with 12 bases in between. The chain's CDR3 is CASSVRVQGSGNTIYF. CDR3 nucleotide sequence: TGTGCCAGCAGCGTCAGGGTACAGGGCTCTGGAAACACCATATATTTT.

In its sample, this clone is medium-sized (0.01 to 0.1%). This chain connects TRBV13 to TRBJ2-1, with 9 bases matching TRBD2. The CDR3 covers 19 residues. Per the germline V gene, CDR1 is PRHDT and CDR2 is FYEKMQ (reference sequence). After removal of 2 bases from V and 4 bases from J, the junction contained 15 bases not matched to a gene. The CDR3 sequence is CASSLLSLRTSVLYNEQFF. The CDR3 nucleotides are TGTGCCAGCAGCTTACTCAGTCTTCGGACTAGCGTACTATACAATGAGCAGTTCTTC.

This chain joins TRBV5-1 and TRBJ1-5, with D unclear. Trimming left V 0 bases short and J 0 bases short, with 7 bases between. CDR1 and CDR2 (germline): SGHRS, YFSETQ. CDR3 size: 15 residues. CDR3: CASSLAGDSNQPQHF. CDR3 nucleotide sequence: TGCGCCAGCAGCTTGGCCGGGGATAGCAATCAGCCCCAGCATTTT.

CDR3 protein: CASSRLPGGTNEQFF. CDR3 DNA: TGTGCCAGCAGCCGCCTGCCGGGAGGGACCAATGAGCAGTTCTTC. The chain links TRBV4-2 to TRBJ2-1; TRBD2 agrees at 8 bases. CDR1 is LGHNA, CDR2 YNFKEQ, per germline. The V gene end was trimmed by 4 bases and the J gene end by 6 bases; junction bases not matched to a gene: 8. CDR3 length equals 15 residues.

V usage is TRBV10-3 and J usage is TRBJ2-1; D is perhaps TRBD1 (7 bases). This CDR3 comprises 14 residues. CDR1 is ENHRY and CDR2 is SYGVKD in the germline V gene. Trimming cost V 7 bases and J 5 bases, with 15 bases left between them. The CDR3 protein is CAIKEGAGDNEQFF. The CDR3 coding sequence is TGTGCCATCAAGGAGGGGGCAGGGGACAATGAGCAGTTCTTC.